This passage covers 15 T cell receptor beta chains from one sample sequenced in a study of regulatory T cells in long-lasting Graves disease. Time point reported: newly diagnosed GD, antithyroid drugs for less than 3 months. The authors made the TCR library using RNA they extracted from PBMCs. Arm-PCR with iRepertoire HTBI primers amplified the CDR3 regions for these TCR beta libraries. TCRdb re-called the multiplex PCR reads through MiXCR, storing one row per CDR3 protein. The sample carries about 530,000 distinct CDR3 sequences, more than 15% recorded once. The same sample was also used in a study of T cells in Graves' hyperthyroidism and ophthalmopathy.

This sample comprised peripheral blood mononuclear cells (PBMCs), obtained at new diagnosis, from a patient treated with antithyroid drugs. The receptors come from a woman aged 35-65 years with Graves disease.

The rearrangement uses TRBV2 and TRBJ2-1; the match to TRBD1 covers 10 bases. Germline CDR1 SNHLY, CDR2 FYNNEI. The CDR3 contains 16 residues. V was pared by 6 bases and J by 3 bases, with 8 bases of the junction left unmatched. The chain's CDR3 is CASSSPGTGDYNEQFF. The CDR3 DNA follows: TGTGCCAGCAGCTCCCCCGGGACAGGGGACTACAATGAGCAGTTCTTC.

The V and J genes are TRBV5-1 and TRBJ2-1; possibly TRBD2 for D (5 bases). Trimming shortened V by 4 bases and J by 9 bases, and 14 bases separated the two germline ends. CDR3 length equals 13 residues. The germline V gene has CDR1 SGHRS and CDR2 YFSETQ. CDR3 in amino acids: CASSTRRGSEQFF. The CDR3 DNA sequence: TGCGCCAGCAGCACCAGGCGAGGGAGTGAGCAGTTCTTC.

J is TRBJ1-2 and V is TRBV4-1; no reliable D call. The CDR3 covers 15 residues. With 0 bases removed from V and 3 bases from J, the gap between germline ends came to 11 bases. CDR1 is MGHRA, CDR2 YSYEKL, per germline. In DNA, the CDR3 is TGCGCCAGCAGCCAAGACGAGGCCAGGCACTATGGCTACACCTTC. Protein: CASSQDEARHYGYTF.

This clonotype was observed at least ten times. This chain joins TRBV20-1 and TRBJ1-2, with 8 nucleotides matching TRBD1. Germline loops: CDR1 DFQATT, CDR2 SNEGSKA (reference sequence). The CDR3 contains 12 residues. Trimming removed 6 bases from V and 6 bases from J; junction bases left unmatched: 6. CDR3 in DNA: TGCAGTGCGCATACAGGGGGTGATGGCTACACCTTC. Residues: CSAHTGGDGYTF.

The V gene is TRBV15, the J gene TRBJ2-3; TRBD1 or TRBD2 may be the D gene (5 bases each). This CDR3 is built from 15 residues. V lost 0 bases to trimming and J lost 3 bases, with 10 bases between them. CDR1 is LNHNV and CDR2 is YYDKDF in the germline V gene (reference sequence). The CDR3 region has the DNA TGTGCCACCAGCAGAGATCGGGACGAAACAGATACGCAGTATTTT. Its protein product is CATSRDRDETDTQYF.

The chain combines TRBV4-2 with TRBJ1-1; D is perhaps TRBD1 (6 bases). Germline V gene lookup returns CDR1 LGHNA and CDR2 YNFKEQ. Trimming shortened V by 2 bases and J by 2 bases, and 21 bases separated the two germline ends. The CDR3 totals 18 residues. CDR3 in amino acids: CASSQHPRGGTYNTEAFF. CDR3 bases: TGTGCCAGCAGCCAACACCCAAGAGGGGGGACATATAACACTGAAGCTTTCTTT.

V and J are TRBV5-1 and TRBJ2-7, with TRBD1 identical over 7 bases. Germline V CDR1 and CDR2: SGHRS, YFSETQ. This CDR3 has 15 residues. Trimming cost V 1 base and J 0 bases; bases outside gene matches: 4. The CDR3 nucleotides read TGCGCCAGCAGCTTGCTGGGACAGAGCTCCTACGAGCAGTACTTC. As protein: CASSLLGQSSYEQYF. Full variable domain (rest looked up from reference TRBV5-1 and TRBJ2-7): KAGVTQTPRYLIKTRGQQVTLSCSPISGHRSVSWYQQTPGQGLQFLFEYFSETQRNKGNFPGRFSGRQFSNSRSEMNVSTLELGDSALYLCASSLLGQSSYEQYFGPGTRLTVT.

The rearrangement joins TRBV9 to TRBJ1-5; D perhaps matches TRBD1 (5 bases). Trimming pared 3 bases from V and 5 bases from J, leaving 9 bases between. CDR3 length: 13 residues. In germline, CDR1 is SGDLS, CDR2 YYNGEE. The CDR3 here is CASSAAGYQPQHF. CDR3 in DNA: TGTGCCAGCAGCGCAGCAGGGTATCAGCCCCAGCATTTT.

Many counts were recorded for this clonotype. This chain connects TRBV15 to TRBJ2-7; D is undetermined. The CDR3 covers 12 residues. Trimming pared 2 bases from V and 4 bases from J, leaving 6 bases between. Germline CDR1 reads LNHNV; CDR2 reads YYDKDF (reference sequence). DNA of the CDR3: TGTGCCACCAGCAGACCTACGTACGAGCAGTACTTC. Its translation: CATSRPTYEQYF.

The table lists this clonotype with a few counts. This chain joins TRBV6-1 and TRBJ2-3; a weak D match, TRBD1 (6 bases). CDR3 length equals 15 residues. CDR1 and CDR2 (germline): MNHNS, SASEGT. Trimming removed 6 bases at V and 2 bases at J, with 15 bases between. The CDR3 is CASSSRRGSTDTQYF. The CDR3 DNA follows: TGTGCCAGCAGCTCTAGAAGGGGGTCCACAGATACGCAGTATTTT.

The chain couples TRBV25-1 to TRBJ1-1, with 9 bases aligning to TRBD1. Germline lookup yields CDR1 MGHDK and CDR2 SYGVNS. This CDR3 is built from 15 residues. V trimming: 4 bases; J trimming: 6 bases; junction bases outside the gene matches: 9. In DNA form, the CDR3 reads TGTGCCAGCAGTGCAGGACAGGGGCGTATCGCTGAAGCTTTCTTT. It yields the protein CASSAGQGRIAEAFF.

This rearrangement joins TRBV10-1 to TRBJ1-2; possibly TRBD1 for D (5 bases). This CDR3 is 16 amino acids long. Germline CDR1 WNHNN, CDR2 SYGVQD (reference sequence). V dropped 0 bases and J dropped 6 bases, with 17 bases sitting between them. The DNA of the CDR3 is TGCGCCAGCAGTGAGTCAAGACAGATGGGCCGGGATGGCTACACCTTC. Protein product: CASSESRQMGRDGYTF.

This clonotype was seen only a few times. The chain carries TRBV9 and TRBJ2-3; D gene unclear. V was shortened by 0 bases and J by 2 bases, with 4 bases between the two germline ends. The V gene's germline CDR1 is SGDLS and CDR2 YYNGEE. The CDR3 contains 13 residues. The CDR3 sequence is CASSVAHTDTQYF. The DNA of the CDR3 is TGTGCCAGCAGCGTAGCCCACACAGATACGCAGTATTTT.

This clonotype was counted ten times or more. In DNA, the CDR3 is TGTGCCAGCAGCCGGACGCTAGGATCAGATACGCAGTATTTT. It specifies CASSRTLGSDTQYF. V and J are TRBV12-3 or TRBV12-4 and TRBJ2-3; D is ambiguous. V was pared by 6 bases and J by 4 bases, with 14 bases between. CDR3 length: 14 amino acids.

The rearrangement joins TRBV14 to TRBJ1-1; unclear D gene. The CDR3 loop spans 15 amino acids. Deletions cut 0 bases from V and 2 bases from J, with 10 bases between. Germline CDR1 is SGHDN and CDR2 is FVKESK. The CDR3 DNA is TGTGCCAGCAGCCAAGAAAGGCTGGCTAACACTGAAGCTTTCTTT. Protein: CASSQERLANTEAFF.